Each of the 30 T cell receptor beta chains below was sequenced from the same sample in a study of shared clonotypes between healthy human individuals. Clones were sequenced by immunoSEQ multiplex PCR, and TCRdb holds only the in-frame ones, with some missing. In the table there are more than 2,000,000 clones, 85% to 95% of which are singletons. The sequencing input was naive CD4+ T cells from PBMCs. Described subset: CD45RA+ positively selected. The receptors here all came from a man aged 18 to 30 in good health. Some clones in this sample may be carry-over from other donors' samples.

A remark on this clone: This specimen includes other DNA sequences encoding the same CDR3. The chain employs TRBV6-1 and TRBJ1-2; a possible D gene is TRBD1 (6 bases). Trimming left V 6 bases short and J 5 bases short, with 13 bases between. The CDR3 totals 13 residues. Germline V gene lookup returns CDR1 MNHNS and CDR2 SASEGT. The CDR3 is CASRGGAGYGYTF. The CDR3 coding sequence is TGTGCCAGCAGAGGGGGTGCGGGGTATGGCTACACCTTC.

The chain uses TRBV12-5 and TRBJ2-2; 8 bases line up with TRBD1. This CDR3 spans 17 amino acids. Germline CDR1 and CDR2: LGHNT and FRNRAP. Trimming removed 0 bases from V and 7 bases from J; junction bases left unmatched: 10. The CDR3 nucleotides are TGTGCTAGTGGTTTGGTACTGACAGGGGATTTTCTCGGGGAGCTGTTTTTT. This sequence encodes CASGLVLTGDFLGELFF.

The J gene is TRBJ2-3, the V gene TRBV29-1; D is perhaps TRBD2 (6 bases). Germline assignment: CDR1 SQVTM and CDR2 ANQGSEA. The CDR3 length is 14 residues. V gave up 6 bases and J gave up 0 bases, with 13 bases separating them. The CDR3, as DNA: TGCAGCGTACGGGACTGGGCTAGCACAGATACGCAGTATTTT. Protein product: CSVRDWASTDTQYF.

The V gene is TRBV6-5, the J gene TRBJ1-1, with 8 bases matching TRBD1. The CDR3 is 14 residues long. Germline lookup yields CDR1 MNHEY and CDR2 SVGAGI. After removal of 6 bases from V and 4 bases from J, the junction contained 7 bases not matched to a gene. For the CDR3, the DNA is TGTGCCAGCAGGGGCAGGGGGCGTTTCACTGAAGCTTTCTTT. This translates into CASRGRGRFTEAFF.

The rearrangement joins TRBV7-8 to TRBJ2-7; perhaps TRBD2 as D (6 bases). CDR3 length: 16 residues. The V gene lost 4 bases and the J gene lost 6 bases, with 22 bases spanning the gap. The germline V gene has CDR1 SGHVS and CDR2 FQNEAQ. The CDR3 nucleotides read TGTGCCAGCAGCTCCCTGGGGGGAACCCGCCCTAGCGAGCAGTACTTC. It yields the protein CASSSLGGTRPSEQYF.

The CDR3: CASSLVQINTGELFF. The DNA for the CDR3 is TGCGCCAGCAGCTTAGTGCAGATCAACACCGGGGAGCTGTTTTTT. The chain links TRBV5-1 to TRBJ2-2; D call uncertain. CDR1 SGHRS and CDR2 YFSETQ come from the germline V gene. The CDR3 spans 15 residues. V was cut by 2 bases and J by 2 bases, with 10 bases left in between.

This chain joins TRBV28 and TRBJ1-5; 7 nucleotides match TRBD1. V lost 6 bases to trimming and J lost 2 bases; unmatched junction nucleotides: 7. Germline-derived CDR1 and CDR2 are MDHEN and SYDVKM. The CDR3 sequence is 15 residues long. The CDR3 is CASRVVTGRNQPQHF. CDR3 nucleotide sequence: TGTGCCAGCAGGGTAGTGACAGGGCGCAATCAGCCCCAGCATTTT.

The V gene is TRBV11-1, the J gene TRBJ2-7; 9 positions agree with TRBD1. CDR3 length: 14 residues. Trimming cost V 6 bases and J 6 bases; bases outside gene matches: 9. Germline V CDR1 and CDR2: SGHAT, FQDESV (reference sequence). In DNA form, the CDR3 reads TGTGCCAGCAGGTCGACAGGGGGAAGTGGCGAGCAGTACTTC. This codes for CASRSTGGSGEQYF. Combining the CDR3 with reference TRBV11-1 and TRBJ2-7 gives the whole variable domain EAEVAQSPRYKITEKSQAVAFWCDPISGHATLYWYRQILGQGPELLVQFQDESVVDDSQLPKDRFSAERLKGVDSTLKIQPAELGDSAMYLCASRSTGGSGEQYFGPGTRLTVT.

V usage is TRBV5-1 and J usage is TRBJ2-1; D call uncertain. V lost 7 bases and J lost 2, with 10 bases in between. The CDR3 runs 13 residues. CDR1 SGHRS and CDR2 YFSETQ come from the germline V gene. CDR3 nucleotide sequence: TGCGCCAGCCGGACGGACGCCTACAATGAGCAGTTCTTC. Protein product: CASRTDAYNEQFF.

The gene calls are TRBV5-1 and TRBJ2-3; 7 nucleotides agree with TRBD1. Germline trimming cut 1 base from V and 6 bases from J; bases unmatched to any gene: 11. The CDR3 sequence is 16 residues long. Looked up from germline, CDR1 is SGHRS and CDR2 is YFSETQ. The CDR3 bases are TGCGCCAGCAGCTTGCGGACAGGCGGACTCACGGATACGCAGTATTTT. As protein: CASSLRTGGLTDTQYF.

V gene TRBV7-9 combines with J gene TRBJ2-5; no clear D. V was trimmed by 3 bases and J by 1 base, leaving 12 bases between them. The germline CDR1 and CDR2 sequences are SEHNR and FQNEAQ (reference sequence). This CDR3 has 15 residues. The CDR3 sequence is CASSLGRPSQETQYF. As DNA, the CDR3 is TGTGCCAGCAGCTTGGGCCGGCCATCCCAAGAGACCCAGTACTTC.

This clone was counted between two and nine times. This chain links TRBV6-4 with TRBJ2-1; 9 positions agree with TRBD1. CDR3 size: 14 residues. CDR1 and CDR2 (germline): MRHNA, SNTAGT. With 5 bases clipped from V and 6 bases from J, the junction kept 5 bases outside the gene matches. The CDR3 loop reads CASSRQGGGNEQFF. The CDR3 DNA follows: TGTGCCAGCAGTCGACAGGGGGGAGGCAATGAGCAGTTCTTC.

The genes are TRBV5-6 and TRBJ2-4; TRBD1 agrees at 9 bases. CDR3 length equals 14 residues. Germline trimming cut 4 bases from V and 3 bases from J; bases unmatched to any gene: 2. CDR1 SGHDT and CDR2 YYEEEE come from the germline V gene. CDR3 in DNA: TGTGCCAGCAGCGTGACAGGGGGCAAAAACATTCAGTACTTC. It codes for CASSVTGGKNIQYF.

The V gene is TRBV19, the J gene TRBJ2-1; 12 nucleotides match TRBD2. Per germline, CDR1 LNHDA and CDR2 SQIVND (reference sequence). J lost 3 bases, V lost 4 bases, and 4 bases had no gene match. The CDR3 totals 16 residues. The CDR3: CASSTTTSGGYNEQFF. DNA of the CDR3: TGTGCCAGTAGTACCACGACTAGCGGGGGCTACAATGAGCAGTTCTTC.

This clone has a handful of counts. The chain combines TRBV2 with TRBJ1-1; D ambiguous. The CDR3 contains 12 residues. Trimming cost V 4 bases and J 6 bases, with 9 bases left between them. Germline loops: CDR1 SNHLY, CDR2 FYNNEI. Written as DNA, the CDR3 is TGTGCCAGCAGTGGAGGGTTCTCTGAAGCTTTCTTT. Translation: CASSGGFSEAFF. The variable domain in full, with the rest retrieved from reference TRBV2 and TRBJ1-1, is EPEVTQTPSHQVTQMGQEVILRCVPISNHLYFYWYRQILGQKVEFLVSFYNNEISEKSEIFDDQFSVERPDGSNFTLKIRSTKLEDSAMYFCASSGGFSEAFFGQGTRLTVV.

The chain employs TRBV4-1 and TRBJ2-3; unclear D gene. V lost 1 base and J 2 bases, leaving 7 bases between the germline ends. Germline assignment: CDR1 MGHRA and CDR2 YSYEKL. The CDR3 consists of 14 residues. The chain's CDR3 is CASSQVFYTDTQYF. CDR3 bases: TGCGCCAGCAGCCAAGTCTTCTACACAGATACGCAGTATTTT.

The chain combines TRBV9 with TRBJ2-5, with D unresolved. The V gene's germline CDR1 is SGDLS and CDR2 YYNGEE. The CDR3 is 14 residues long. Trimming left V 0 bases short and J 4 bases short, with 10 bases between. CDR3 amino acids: CASSVAGSGETQYF. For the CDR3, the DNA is TGTGCCAGCAGCGTAGCCGGGTCGGGAGAGACCCAGTACTTC.

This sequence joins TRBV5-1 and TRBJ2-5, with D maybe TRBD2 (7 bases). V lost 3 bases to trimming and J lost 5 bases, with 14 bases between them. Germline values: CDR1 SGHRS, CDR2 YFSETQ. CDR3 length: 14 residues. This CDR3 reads CASSSGAGAETQYF. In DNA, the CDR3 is TGCGCCAGCAGCTCGGGTGCGGGGGCGGAGACCCAGTACTTC.

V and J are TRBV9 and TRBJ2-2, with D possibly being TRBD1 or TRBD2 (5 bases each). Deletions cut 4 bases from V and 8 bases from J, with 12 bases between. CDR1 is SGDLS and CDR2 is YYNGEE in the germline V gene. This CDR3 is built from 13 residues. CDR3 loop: CASSPRGGGELFF. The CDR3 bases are TGTGCCAGCAGCCCCCGTGGGGGTGGGGAGCTGTTTTTT.

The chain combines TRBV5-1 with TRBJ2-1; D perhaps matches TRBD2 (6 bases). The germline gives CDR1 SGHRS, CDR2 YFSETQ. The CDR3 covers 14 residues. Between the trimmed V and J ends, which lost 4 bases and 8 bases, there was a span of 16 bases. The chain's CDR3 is CASSPRGTSDEQFF. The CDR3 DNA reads TGCGCCAGCAGCCCGCGGGGAACGAGCGATGAGCAGTTCTTC. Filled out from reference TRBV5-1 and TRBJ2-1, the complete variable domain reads KAGVTQTPRYLIKTRGQQVTLSCSPISGHRSVSWYQQTPGQGLQFLFEYFSETQRNKGNFPGRFSGRQFSNSRSEMNVSTLELGDSALYLCASSPRGTSDEQFFGPGTRLTVL.

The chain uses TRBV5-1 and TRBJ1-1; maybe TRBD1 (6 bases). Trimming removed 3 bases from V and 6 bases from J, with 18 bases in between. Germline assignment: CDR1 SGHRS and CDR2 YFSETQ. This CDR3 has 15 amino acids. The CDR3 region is CASSSAQGGLAEAFF. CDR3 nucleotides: TGCGCCAGCAGCTCCGCACAGGGCGGGCTCGCTGAAGCTTTCTTT. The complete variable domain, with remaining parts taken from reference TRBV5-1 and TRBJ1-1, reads KAGVTQTPRYLIKTRGQQVTLSCSPISGHRSVSWYQQTPGQGLQFLFEYFSETQRNKGNFPGRFSGRQFSNSRSEMNVSTLELGDSALYLCASSSAQGGLAEAFFGQGTRLTVV.

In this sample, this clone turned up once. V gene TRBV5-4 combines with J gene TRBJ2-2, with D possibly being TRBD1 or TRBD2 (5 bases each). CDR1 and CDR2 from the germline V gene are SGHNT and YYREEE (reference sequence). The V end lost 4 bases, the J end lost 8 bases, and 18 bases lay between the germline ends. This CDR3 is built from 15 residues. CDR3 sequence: CASSAAGTPIGELFF. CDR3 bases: TGTGCCAGCAGCGCGGCCGGGACCCCCATTGGGGAGCTGTTTTTT.

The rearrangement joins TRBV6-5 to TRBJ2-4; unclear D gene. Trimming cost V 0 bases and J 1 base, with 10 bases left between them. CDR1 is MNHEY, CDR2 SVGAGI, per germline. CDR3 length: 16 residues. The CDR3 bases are TGTGCCAGCAGTTACTCGAATCTAGGGGCCAAAAACATTCAGTACTTC. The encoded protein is CASSYSNLGAKNIQYF.

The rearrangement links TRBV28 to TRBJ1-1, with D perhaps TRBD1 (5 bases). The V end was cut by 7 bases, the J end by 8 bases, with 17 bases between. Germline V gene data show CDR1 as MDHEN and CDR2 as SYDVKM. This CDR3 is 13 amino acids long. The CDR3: CASNRHGTLEAFF. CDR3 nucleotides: TGTGCCAGCAATAGACACGGGACTCTGGAAGCTTTCTTT.

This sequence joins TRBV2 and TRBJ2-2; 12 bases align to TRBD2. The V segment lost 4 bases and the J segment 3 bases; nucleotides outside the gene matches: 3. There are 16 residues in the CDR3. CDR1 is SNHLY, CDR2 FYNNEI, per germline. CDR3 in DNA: TGTGCCAGCAGTGGGACTAGCGGGGATTACACCGGGGAGCTGTTTTTT. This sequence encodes CASSGTSGDYTGELFF.

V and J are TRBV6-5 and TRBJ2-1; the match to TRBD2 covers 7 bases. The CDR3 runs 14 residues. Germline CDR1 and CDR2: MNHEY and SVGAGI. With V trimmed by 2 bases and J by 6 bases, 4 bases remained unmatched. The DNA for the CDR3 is TGTGCCAGCAGTTACCCCGGGAGGCGCAATGAGCAGTTCTTC. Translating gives CASSYPGRRNEQFF.

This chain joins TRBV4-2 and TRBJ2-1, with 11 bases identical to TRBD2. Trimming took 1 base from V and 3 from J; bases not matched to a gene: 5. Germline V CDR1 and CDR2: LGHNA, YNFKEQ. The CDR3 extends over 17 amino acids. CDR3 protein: CASSQGLAGMNYNEQFF. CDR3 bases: TGTGCCAGCAGCCAAGGACTAGCGGGGATGAACTACAATGAGCAGTTCTTC.

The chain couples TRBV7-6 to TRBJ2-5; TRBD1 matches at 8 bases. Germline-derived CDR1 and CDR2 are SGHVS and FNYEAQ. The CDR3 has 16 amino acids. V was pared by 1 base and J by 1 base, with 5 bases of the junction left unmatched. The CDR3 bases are TGTGCCAGCAGCTTAGTTGTAGGACAGGGCCAAGAGACCCAGTACTTC. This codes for CASSLVVGQGQETQYF.

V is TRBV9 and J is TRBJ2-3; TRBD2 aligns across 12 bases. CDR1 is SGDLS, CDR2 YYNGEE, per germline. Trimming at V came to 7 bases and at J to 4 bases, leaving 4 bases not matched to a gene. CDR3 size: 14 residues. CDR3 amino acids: CASGLAGKADTQYF. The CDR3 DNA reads TGTGCCAGCGGACTAGCGGGAAAGGCAGATACGCAGTATTTT.

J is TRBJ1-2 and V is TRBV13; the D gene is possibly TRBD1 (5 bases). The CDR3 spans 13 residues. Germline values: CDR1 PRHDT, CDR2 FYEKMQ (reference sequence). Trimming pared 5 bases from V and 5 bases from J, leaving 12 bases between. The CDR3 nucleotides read TGTGCCAGCAGCGCGCGGCAGGGTTATGGCTACACCTTC. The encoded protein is CASSARQGYGYTF.